What follows describes a single TCR beta chain. CDR3 length equals 16 residues. With 6 bases removed from V and 3 bases from J, the gap between germline ends came to 20 bases. The germline V gene encodes CDR1 SEHNR and CDR2 FQNEAQ (reference sequence). This sample is part of a study of blood T cell repertoires in COVID-19. Study-level background: Whether acute or convalescent, the COVID-19 samples came from the United States, Italy and Spain.

Sequenced by immunoSEQ multiplex PCR; TCRdb stores in-frame clones only, minus some. The sample lists approximately 86,000 clones; roughly 87% were seen once. Specimen: peripheral blood. The receptor comes from a man aged 50 to 60 with acute or convalescent COVID-19. V is TRBV7-9 and J is TRBJ1-2; no clear D gene. The CDR3 nucleotides read TGTGCCAGCAGACATAGCCGGGTCCTGGGAGACTATGGCTACACCTTC. Residues: CASRHSRVLGDYGYTF. Based on the CDR3 plus reference TRBV7-9 and TRBJ1-2, the full variable domain is DTGVSQNPRHKITKRGQNVTFRCDPISEHNRLYWYRQTLGQGPEFLTYFQNEAQLEKSRLLSDRFSAERPKGSFSTLEIQRTEQGDSAMYLCASRHSRVLGDYGYTFGSGTRLTVV.